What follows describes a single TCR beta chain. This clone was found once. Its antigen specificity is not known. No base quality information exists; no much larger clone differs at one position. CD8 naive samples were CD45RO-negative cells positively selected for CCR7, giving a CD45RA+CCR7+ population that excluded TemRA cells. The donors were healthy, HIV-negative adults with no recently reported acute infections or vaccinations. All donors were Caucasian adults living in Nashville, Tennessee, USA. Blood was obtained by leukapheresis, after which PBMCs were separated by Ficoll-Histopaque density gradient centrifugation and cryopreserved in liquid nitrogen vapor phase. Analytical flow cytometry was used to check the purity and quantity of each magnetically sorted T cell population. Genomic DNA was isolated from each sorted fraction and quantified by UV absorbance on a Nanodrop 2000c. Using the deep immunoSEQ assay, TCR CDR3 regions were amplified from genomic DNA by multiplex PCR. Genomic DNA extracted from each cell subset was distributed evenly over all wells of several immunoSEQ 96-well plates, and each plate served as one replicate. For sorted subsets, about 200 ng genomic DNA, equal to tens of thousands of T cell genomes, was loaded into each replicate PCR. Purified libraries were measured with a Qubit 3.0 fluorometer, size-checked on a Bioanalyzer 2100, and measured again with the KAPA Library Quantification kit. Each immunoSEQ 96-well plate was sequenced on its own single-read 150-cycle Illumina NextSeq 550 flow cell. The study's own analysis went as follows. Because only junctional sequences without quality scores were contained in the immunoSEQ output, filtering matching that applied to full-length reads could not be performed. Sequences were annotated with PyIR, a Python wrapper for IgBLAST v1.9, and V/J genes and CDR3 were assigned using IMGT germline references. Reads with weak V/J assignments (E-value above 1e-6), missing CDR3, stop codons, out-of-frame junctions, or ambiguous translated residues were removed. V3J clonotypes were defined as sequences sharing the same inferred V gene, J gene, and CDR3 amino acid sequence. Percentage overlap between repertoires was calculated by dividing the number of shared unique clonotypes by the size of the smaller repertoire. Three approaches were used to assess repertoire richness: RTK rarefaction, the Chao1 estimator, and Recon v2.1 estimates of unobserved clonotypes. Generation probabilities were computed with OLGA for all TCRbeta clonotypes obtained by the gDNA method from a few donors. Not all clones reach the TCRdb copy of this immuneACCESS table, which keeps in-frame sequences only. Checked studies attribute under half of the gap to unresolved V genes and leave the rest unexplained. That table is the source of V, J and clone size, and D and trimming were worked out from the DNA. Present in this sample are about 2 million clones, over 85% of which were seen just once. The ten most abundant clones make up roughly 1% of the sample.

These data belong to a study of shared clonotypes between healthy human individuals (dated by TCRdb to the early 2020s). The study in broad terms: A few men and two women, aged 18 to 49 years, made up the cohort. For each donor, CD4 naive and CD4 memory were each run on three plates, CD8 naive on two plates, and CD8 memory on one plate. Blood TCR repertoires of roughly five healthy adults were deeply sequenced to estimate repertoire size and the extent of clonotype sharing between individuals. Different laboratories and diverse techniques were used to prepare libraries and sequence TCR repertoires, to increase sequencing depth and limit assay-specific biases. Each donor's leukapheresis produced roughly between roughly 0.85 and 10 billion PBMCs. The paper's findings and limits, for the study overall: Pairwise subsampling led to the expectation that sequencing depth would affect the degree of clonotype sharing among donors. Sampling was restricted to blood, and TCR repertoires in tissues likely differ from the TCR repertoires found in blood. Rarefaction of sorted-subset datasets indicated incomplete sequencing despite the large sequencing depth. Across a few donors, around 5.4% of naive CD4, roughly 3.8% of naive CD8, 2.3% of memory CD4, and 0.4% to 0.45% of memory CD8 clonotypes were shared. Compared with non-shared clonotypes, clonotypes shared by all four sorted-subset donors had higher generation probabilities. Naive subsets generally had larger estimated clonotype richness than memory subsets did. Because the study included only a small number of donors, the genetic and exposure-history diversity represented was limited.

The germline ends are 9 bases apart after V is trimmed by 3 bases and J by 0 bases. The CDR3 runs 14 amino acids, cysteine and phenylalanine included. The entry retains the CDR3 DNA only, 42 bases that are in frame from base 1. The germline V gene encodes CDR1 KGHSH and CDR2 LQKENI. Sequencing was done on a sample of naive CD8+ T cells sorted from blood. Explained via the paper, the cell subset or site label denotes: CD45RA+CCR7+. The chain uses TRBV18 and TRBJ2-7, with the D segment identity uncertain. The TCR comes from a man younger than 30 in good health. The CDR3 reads CASSPTSYSYEQYF. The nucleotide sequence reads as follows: TGTGCCAGCTCACCGACTTCTTACTCCTACGAGCAGTACTTC.